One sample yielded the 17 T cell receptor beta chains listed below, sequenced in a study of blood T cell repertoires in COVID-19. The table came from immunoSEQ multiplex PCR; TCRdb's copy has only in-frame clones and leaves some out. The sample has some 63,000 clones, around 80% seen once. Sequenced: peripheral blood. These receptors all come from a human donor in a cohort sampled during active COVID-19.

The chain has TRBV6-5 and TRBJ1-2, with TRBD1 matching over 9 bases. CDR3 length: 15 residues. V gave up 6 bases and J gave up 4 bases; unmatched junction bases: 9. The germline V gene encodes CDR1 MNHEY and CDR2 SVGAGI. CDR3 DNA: TGTGCCAGCAGGGCTCCGGGACAGGGACGCTATGGCTACACCTTC. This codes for CASRAPGQGRYGYTF.

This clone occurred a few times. CDR3 sequence reads: CASSLALGAQRRGYTF. The CDR3 DNA sequence: TGTGCCAGCAGCTTGGCCTTAGGGGCACAAAGACGTGGCTACACCTTC. J is TRBJ1-2 and V is TRBV5-8, with D possibly TRBD1 on 5 matching bases. Germline CDR1 is SGHTS and CDR2 is YDEGEE. The CDR3 has 16 residues. V was pared by 0 bases and J by 7 bases, with 19 bases between. Using reference TRBV5-8 and TRBJ1-2 for the parts outside the CDR3, the full variable domain is EAGVTQSPTHLIKTRGQQATLRCSPISGHTSVYWYQQALGLGLQFLLWYDEGEERNRGNFPPRFSGRQFPNYSSELNVNALELEDSALYLCASSLALGAQRRGYTFGSGTRLTVV.

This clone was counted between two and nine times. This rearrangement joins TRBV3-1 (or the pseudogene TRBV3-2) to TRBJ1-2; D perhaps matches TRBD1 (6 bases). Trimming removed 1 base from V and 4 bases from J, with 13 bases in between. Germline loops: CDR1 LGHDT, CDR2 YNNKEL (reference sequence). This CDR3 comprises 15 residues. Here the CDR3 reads CASSQGTDRLYGYTF. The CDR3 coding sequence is TGTGCCAGCAGCCAAGGAACGGACAGACTCTATGGCTACACCTTC.

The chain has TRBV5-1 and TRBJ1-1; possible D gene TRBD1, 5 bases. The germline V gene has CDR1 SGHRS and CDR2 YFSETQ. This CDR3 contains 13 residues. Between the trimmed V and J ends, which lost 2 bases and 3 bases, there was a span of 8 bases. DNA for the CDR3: TGCGCCAGCAGCTTTACAGGCTACACTGAAGCTTTCTTT. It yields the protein CASSFTGYTEAFF.

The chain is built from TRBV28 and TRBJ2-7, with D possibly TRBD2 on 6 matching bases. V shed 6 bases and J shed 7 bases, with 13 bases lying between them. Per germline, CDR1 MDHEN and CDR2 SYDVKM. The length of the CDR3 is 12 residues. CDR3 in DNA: TGTGCCAGCAGCATACTAGCCAGAGAGCAGTACTTC. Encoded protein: CASSILAREQYF. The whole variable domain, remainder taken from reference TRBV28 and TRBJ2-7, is DVKVTQSSRYLVKRTGEKVFLECVQDMDHENMFWYRQDPGLGLRLIYFSYDVKMKEKGDIPEGYSVSREKKERFSLILESASTNQTSMYLCASSILAREQYFGPGTRLTVT.

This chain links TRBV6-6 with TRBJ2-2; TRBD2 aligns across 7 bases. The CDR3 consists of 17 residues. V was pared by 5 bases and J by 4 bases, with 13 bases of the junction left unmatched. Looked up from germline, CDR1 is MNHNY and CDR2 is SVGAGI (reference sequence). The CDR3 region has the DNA TGTGCCAGCAGTCAGGCCTTACTAGCGCGACCCACCGGGGAGCTGTTTTTT. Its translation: CASSQALLARPTGELFF.

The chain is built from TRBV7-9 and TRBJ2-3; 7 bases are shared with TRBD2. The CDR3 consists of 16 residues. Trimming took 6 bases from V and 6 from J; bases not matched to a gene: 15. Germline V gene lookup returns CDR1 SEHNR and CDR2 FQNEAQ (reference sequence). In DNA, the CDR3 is TGTGCCAGCAGACCTCCGGTCGGCGGGAGATCGGATACGCAGTATTTT. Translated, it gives CASRPPVGGRSDTQYF.

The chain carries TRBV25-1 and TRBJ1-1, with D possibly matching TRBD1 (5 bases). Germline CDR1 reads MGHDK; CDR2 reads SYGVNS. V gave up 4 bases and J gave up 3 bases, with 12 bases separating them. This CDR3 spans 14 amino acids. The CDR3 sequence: CASSAPRGDTEAFF. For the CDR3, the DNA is TGTGCCAGCAGTGCCCCCCGGGGGGACACTGAAGCTTTCTTT.

As DNA, the CDR3 is TGTGCCAGCATTAGGGGAGGGAACACAGATACGCAGTATTTT. As protein: CASIRGGNTDTQYF. This chain joins TRBV6-5 and TRBJ2-3, with TRBD2 matching 7 bases. Unmatched junction bases numbered 6, after V lost 7 bases and J lost 2 bases. Germline CDR1 is MNHEY and CDR2 is SVGAGI. The CDR3 sequence is 14 residues long.

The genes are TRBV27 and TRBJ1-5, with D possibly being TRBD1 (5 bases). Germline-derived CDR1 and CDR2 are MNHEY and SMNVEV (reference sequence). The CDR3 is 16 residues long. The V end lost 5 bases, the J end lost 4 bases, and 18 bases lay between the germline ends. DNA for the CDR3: TGTGCCAGCAGTCCCCTAGGCAGGGCCGGGAATCAGCCCCAGCATTTT. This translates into CASSPLGRAGNQPQHF.

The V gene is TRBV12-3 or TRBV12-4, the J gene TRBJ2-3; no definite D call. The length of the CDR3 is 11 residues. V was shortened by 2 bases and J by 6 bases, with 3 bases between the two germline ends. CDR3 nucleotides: TGTGCCAGCAGTTTACGGGATACGCAGTATTTT. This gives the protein CASSLRDTQYF.

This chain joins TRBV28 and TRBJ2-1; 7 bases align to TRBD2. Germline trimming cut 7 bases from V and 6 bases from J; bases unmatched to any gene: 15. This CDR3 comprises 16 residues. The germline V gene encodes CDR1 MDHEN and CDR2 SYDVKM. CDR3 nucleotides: TGTGCCAGCACCACCCCGAAGGGAGGGCCCTCCAATGAGCAGTTCTTC. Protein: CASTTPKGGPSNEQFF. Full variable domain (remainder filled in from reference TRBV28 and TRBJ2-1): DVKVTQSSRYLVKRTGEKVFLECVQDMDHENMFWYRQDPGLGLRLIYFSYDVKMKEKGDIPEGYSVSREKKERFSLILESASTNQTSMYLCASTTPKGGPSNEQFFGPGTRLTVL.

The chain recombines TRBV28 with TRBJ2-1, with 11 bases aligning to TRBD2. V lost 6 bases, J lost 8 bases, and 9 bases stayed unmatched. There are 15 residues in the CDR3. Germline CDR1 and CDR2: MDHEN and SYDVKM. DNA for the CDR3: TGTGCCAGCAGGCCTTTTAGCGGGAGGGCCTATGAGCAGTTCTTC. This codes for CASRPFSGRAYEQFF.

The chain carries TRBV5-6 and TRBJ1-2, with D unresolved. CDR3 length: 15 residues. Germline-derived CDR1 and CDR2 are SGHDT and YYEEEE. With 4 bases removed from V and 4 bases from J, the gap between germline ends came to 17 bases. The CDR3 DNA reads TGTGCCAGCAGCCAGCGGGTACTCCGCCTCTATGGCTACACCTTC. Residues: CASSQRVLRLYGYTF.

The CDR3 bases are TGTGCCAGCAGTTACTCGAGAGAATCCACCGGGGAGCTGTTTTTT. Protein: CASSYSRESTGELFF. The chain combines TRBV6-5 with TRBJ2-2; D is uncertain. Trimming stripped 0 bases from V and 4 bases from J, with 9 bases between. In germline, CDR1 is MNHEY, CDR2 SVGAGI. CDR3 size: 15 residues.

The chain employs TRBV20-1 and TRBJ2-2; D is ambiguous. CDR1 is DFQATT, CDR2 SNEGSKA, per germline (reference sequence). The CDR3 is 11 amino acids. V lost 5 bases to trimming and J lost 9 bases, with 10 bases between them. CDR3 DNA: TGCAGTGCTTCGTCGTCTCGGGAGCTGTTTTTT. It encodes CSASSSRELFF.

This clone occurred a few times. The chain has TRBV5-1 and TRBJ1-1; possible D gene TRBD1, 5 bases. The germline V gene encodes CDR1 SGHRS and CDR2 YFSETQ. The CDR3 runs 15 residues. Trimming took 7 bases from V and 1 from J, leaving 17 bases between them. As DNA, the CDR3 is TGCGCCAGCTCCTTAAAGACAGCACAGAACACTGAAGCTTTCTTT. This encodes CASSLKTAQNTEAFF. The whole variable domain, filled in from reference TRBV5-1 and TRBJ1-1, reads KAGVTQTPRYLIKTRGQQVTLSCSPISGHRSVSWYQQTPGQGLQFLFEYFSETQRNKGNFPGRFSGRQFSNSRSEMNVSTLELGDSALYLCASSLKTAQNTEAFFGQGTRLTVV.